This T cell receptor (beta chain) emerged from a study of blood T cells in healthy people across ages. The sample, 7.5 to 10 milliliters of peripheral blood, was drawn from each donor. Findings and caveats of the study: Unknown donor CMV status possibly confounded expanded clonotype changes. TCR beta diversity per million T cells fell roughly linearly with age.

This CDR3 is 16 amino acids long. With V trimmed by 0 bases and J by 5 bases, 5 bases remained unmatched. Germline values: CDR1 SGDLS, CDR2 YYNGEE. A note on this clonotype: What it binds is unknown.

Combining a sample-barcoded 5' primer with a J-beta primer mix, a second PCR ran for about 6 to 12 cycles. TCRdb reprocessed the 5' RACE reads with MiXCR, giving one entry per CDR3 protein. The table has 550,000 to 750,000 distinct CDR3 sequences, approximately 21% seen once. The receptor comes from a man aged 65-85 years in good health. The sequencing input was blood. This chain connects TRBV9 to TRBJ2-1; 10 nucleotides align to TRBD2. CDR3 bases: TGTGCCAGCAGCGTAGAATCTAGCGGGAGTCACAATGAGCAGTTCTTC. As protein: CASSVESSGSHNEQFF.